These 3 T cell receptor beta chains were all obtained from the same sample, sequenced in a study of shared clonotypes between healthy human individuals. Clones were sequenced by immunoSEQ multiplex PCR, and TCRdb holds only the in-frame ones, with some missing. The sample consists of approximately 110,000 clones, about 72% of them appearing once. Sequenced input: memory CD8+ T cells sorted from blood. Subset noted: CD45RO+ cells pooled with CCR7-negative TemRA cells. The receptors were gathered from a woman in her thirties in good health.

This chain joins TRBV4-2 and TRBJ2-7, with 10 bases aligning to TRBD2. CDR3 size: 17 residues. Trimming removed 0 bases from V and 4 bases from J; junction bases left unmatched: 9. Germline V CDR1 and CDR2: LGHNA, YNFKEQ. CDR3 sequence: CASSQEDSGLAVYEQYF. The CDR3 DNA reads TGTGCCAGCAGCCAAGAGGACTCTGGACTAGCGGTTTACGAGCAGTACTTC.

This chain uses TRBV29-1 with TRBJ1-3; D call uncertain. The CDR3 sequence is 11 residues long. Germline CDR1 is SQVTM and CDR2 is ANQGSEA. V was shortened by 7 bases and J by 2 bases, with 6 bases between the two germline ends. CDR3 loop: CSGWAGNTIYF. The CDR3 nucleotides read TGCAGCGGGTGGGCTGGAAACACCATATATTTT.

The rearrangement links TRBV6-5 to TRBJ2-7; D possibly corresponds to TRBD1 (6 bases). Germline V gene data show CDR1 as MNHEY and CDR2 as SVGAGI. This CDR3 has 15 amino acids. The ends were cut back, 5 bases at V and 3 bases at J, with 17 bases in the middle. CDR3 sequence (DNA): TGTGCCAGCAGTCACCGTTCGACAGGAATCTACGAGCAGTACTTC. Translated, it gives CASSHRSTGIYEQYF.